The source of this T cell receptor beta chain is a study of T-cell memory formation after mild COVID-19 (dated by TCRdb to 2020 to 2023). Context from the whole study: TCR sequence clusters from the two donors were largely donor specific. In a couple of donors, T-cell clones that expanded and contracted after mild COVID-19 were tracked by sequencing TCRalpha and TCRbeta repertoires over time. The cohort comprised two young, previously healthy adult volunteers, one female and one male. Findings and caveats that apply to the study as a whole: The study covered only a couple of mild cases, and larger cohorts including severe cases with pre-infection samples were considered necessary. Whether the second-wave clones peaking on day 37 were SARS-CoV-2 specific was not confirmed. Contracting CD4+ clones were located mainly in the CM and EM memory subsets, whereas CD8+ clones were found to be enriched in EMRA. The detection of some responding clones in pre-infection memory suggests that pre-existing cross-reactive memory T cells joined the SARS-CoV-2 response. Clones contracting from day 15 to 85 had balanced CD4/CD8 phenotypes, while a second wave expanding from day 15 to 37 was biased towards CD4+.

As concerns this clonotype: Its antigen is unknown. Germline and junction disagree at one end, which may indicate a read error.

Ficoll-Paque density gradient centrifugation was used to isolate PBMCs. Instrument used: Illumina NovaSeq 6000. Using 5'RACE with constant-segment primers, TCRalpha and TCRbeta cDNA libraries were constructed, with sample barcodes and unique molecular identifiers added in the process. Trizol reagent was used to extract RNA from every sample. Library amplification was performed in two PCR steps, and a second sample barcode and Illumina TruSeq adapters were introduced in the second step. The libraries were sequenced on an Illumina NovaSeq using 2 x 150 bp paired-end reads. Turning to the authors' computational methods: Reads were demultiplexed and collapsed into UMI-guided consensus sequences with migec v1.2.7. Using mixcr v2.1.11, the UMI consensuses were aligned to TRA and TRB V and J templates and assembled into clonotypes. Clonotypes were classified as expanded or contracted when called significant by both edgeR and NoisET, with noise models trained on biological replicates. For edgeR calls, the cutoffs were a false discovery rate-adjusted p below 0.01 and a log2 fold-change threshold of 1. As an exploratory analysis of dynamics, PCA with hierarchical clustering was applied to max-normalized trajectories of the 1000 most abundant clonotypes. The CD4 or CD8 phenotype of responding clones was assigned using the separately sequenced CD4+ and CD8+ repertoires. TCRdb reanalyzed the raw reads on its own, using fastp at Q25 for trimming and MiXCR for clone calling, and kept in-frame beta chains. Every CDR3 protein is listed once, alongside the most common genes and DNA of its rows. What appears here as the V and J calls and clone size reflects TCRdb's work, not the paper's. The sample table shows fewer than 450,000 distinct CDR3 sequences, and 20% to 25% are seen once. The top ten constitute about an eighth of the sample.

This sequence originates from an adult woman who had mild COVID-19 (a few samples of this study predate the infection). The sample titles of this study are shuffled in the database, so cell type and time point are left out; the donor was told from shared clones. Source material: PBMCs or a T cell subset sorted from them (not recorded which).

The DNA is as follows: TGCAGTGCTAGAGAGGGGCTAGCTCAGCCACAGCATTTT. Its protein is CSAREGLAQPQHF. The chain is assembled from TRBV20-1 and TRBJ1-5, with a tentative D gene TRBD1 over 5 matching bases. The CDR3 goes from the cysteine to the phenylalanine over 13 residues. Only the CDR3 DNA stays, 39 bases, in frame from base 1. The germline V gene (reference sequence) supplies CDR1 DFQATT and CDR2 SNEGSKA.